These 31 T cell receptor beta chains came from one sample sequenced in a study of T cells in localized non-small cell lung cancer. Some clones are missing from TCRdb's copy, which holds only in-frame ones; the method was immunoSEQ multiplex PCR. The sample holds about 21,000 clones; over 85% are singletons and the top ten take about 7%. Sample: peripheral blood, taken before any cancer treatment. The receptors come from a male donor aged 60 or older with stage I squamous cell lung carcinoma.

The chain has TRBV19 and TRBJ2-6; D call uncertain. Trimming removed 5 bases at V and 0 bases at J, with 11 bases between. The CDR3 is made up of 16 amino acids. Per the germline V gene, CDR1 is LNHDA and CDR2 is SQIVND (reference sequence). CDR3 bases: TGTGCCAGTAGTCCCGTCCTGAGCTCTGGGGCCAACGTCCTGACTTTC. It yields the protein CASSPVLSSGANVLTF.

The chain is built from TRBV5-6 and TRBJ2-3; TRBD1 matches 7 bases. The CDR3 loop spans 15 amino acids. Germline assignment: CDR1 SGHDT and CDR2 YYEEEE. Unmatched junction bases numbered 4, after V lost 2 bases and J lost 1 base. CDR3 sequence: CASSFKGAGTDTQYF. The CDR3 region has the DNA TGTGCCAGCAGCTTCAAGGGGGCCGGCACAGATACGCAGTATTTT.

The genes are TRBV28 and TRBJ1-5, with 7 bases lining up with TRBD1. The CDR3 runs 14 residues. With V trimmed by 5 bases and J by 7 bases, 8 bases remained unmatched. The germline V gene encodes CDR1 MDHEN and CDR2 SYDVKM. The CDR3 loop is CASSAGGSLQPQHF. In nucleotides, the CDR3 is TGTGCCAGCAGTGCAGGGGGAAGCCTGCAGCCCCAGCATTTT.

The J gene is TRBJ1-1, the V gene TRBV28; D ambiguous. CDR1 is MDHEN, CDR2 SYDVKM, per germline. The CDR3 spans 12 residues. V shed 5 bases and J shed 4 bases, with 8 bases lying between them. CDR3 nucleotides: TGTGCCAGCAGTCTGCCCCTCACTGAAGCTTTCTTT. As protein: CASSLPLTEAFF.

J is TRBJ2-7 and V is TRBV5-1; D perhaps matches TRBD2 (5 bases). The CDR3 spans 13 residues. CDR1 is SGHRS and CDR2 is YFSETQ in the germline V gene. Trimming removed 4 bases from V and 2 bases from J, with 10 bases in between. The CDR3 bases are TGCGCCAGCAGCCACGAGGGAACCTACGAGCAGTACTTC. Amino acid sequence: CASSHEGTYEQYF.

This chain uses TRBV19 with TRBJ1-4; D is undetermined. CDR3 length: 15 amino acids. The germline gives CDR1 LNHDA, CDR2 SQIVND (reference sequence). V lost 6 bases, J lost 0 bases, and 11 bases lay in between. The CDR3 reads CASRSGYATNEKLFF. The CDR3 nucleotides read TGTGCCAGTAGATCCGGGTATGCAACTAATGAAAAACTGTTTTTT.

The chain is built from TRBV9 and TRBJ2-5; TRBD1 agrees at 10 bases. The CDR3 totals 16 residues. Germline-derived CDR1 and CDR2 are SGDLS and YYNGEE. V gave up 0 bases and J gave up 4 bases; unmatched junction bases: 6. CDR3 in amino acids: CASSVAGQGNVETQYF. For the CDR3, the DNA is TGTGCCAGCAGCGTAGCGGGACAGGGGAATGTAGAGACCCAGTACTTC.

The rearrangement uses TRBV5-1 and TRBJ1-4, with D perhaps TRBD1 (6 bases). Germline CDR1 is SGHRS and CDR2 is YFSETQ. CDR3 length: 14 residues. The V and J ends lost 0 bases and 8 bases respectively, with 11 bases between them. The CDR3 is CASSLEQGAEKLFF. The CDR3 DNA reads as TGCGCCAGCAGCTTGGAACAGGGCGCGGAAAAACTGTTTTTT.

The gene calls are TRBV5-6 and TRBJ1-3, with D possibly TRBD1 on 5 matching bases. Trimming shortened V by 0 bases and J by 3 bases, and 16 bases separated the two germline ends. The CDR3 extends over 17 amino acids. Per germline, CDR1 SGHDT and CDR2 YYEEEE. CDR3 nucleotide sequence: TGTGCCAGCAGCTTGGTGGGAAATCAGGGCAGTGGAAACACCATATATTTT. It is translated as CASSLVGNQGSGNTIYF.

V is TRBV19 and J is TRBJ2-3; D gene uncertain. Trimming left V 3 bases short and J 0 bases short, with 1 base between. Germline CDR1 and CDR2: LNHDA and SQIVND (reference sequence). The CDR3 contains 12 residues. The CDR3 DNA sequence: TGTGCCAGTAGTATCAGCACAGATACGCAGTATTTT. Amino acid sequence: CASSISTDTQYF.

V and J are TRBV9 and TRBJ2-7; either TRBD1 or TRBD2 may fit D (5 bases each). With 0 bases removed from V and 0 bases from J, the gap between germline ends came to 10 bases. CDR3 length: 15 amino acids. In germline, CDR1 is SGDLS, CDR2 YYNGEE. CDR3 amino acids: CASSVGPGTSYEQYF. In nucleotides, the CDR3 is TGTGCCAGCAGCGTAGGACCCGGGACCTCCTACGAGCAGTACTTC.

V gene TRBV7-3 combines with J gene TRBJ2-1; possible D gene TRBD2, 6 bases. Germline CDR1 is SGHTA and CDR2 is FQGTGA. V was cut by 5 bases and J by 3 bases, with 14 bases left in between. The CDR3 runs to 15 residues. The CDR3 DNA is TGTGCCAGCAGCCCGGGTTCGGGACTCTACAATGAGCAGTTCTTC. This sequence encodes CASSPGSGLYNEQFF. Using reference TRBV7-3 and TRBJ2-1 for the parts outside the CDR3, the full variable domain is GAGVSQTPSNKVTEKGKYVELRCDPISGHTALYWYRQSLGQGPEFLIYFQGTGAADDSGLPNDRFFAVRPEGSVSTLKIQRTERGDSAVYLCASSPGSGLYNEQFFGPGTRLTVL.

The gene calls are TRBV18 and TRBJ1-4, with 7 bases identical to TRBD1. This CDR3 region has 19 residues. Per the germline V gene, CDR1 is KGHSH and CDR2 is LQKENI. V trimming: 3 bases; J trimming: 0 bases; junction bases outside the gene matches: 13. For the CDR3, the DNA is TGTGCCAGCTCACCTATACAGGGGCAGATGGACGCAACTAATGAAAAACTGTTTTTT. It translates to CASSPIQGQMDATNEKLFF.

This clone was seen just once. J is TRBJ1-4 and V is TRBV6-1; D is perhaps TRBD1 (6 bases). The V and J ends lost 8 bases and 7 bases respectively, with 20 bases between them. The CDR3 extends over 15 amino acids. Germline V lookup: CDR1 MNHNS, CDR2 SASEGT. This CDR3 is CASLRGQVSGEKLFF. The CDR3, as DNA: TGTGCCAGCCTCCGGGGGCAGGTTAGCGGTGAAAAACTGTTTTTT.

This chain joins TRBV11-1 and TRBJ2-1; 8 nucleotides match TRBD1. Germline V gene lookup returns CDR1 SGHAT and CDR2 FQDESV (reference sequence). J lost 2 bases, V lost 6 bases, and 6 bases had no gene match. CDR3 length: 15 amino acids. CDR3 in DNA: TGTGCCAGCAGGGACGTACAGGGGGCCTACAATGAGCAGTTCTTC. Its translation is CASRDVQGAYNEQFF.

The CDR3 loop is CASKGTVMNTEAFF. The DNA of the CDR3 is TGTGCCAGCAAAGGGACAGTTATGAACACTGAAGCTTTCTTT. The rearrangement uses TRBV6-5 and TRBJ1-1, with TRBD1 identical over 7 bases. This CDR3 is built from 14 residues. Germline loops: CDR1 MNHEY, CDR2 SVGAGI. V was pared by 7 bases and J by 0 bases, with 5 bases of the junction left unmatched.

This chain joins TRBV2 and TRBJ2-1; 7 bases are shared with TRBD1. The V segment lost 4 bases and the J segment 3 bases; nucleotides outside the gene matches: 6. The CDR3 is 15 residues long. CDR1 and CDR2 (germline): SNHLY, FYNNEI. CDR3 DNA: TGTGCCAGCAGTGCGGGACAGCAAAACTACAATGAGCAGTTCTTC. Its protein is CASSAGQQNYNEQFF. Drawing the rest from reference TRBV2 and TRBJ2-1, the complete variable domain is EPEVTQTPSHQVTQMGQEVILRCVPISNHLYFYWYRQILGQKVEFLVSFYNNEISEKSEIFDDQFSVERPDGSNFTLKIRSTKLEDSAMYFCASSAGQQNYNEQFFGPGTRLTVL.

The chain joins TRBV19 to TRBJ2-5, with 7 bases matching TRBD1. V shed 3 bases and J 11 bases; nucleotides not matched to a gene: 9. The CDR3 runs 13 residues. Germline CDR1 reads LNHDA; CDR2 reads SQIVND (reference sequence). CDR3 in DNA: TGTGCCAGTAGTATGGACAGGCGTGAGGAGCAGTACTTC. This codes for CASSMDRREEQYF.

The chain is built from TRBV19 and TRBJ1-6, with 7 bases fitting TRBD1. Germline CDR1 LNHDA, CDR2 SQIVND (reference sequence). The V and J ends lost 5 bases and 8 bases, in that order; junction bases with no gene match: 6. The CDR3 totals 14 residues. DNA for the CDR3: TGTGCCAGTAGTCCCCAGGGGGGTCATTCACCCCTCCACTTT. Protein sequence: CASSPQGGHSPLHF.

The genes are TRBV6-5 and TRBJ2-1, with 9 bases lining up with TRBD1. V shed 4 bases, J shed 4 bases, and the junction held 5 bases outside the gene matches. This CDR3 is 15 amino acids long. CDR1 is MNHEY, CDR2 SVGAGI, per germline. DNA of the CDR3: TGTGCCAGCAGTTCGACAGGGGGGCCTTACAATGAGCAGTTCTTC. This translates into CASSSTGGPYNEQFF.

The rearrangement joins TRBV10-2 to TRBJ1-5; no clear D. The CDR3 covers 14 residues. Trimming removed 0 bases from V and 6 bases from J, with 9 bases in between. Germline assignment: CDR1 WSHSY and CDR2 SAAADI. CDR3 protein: CASSESSGSQPQHF. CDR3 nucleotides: TGCGCCAGCAGTGAGTCGAGTGGGAGTCAGCCCCAGCATTTT.

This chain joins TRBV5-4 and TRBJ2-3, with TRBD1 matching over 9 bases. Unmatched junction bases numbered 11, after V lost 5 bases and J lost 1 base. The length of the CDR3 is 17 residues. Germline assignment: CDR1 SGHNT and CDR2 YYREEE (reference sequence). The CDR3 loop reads CASRSFTGGLGTDTQYF. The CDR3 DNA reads TGTGCCAGCAGATCGTTTACAGGGGGCCTGGGCACAGATACGCAGTATTTT.

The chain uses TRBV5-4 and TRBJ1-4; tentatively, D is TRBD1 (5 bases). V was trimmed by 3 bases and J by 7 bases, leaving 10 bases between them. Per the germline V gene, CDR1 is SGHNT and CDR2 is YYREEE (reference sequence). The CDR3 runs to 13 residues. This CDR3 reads CASSSGGGEKLFF. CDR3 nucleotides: TGTGCCAGCAGCTCCGGGGGGGGTGAAAAACTGTTTTTT.

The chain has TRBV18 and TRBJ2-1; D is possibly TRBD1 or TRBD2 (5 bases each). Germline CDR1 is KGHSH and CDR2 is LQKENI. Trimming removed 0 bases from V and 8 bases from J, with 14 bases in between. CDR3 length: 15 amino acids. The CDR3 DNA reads TGTGCCAGCTCACCACCGTGGGACCGCGGCTATGAGCAGTTCTTC. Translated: CASSPPWDRGYEQFF.

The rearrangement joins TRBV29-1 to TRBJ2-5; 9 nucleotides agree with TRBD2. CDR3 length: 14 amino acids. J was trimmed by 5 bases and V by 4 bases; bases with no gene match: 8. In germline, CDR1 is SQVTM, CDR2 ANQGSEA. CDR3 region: CSVAEGGGVETQYF. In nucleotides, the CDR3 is TGCAGCGTTGCGGAGGGCGGGGGGGTGGAGACCCAGTACTTC.

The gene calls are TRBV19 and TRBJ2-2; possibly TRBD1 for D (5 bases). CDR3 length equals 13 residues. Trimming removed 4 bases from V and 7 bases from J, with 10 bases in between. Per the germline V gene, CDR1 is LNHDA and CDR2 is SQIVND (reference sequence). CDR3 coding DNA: TGTGCCAGTAGTACAGGGATCGGCGGGGAGCTGTTTTTT. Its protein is CASSTGIGGELFF.

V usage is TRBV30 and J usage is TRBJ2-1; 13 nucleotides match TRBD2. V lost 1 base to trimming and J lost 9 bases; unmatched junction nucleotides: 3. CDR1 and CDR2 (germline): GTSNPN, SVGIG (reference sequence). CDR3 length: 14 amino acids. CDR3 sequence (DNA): TGTGCCTGGAGTGGACTAGCGGGGGGAATTGAGCAGTTCTTC. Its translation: CAWSGLAGGIEQFF.

The chain's CDR3 is CASSLTTGVGHNEQFF. The CDR3 coding sequence is TGTGCCAGCAGCTTAACCACTGGGGTCGGGCACAATGAGCAGTTCTTC. V gene TRBV7-3 combines with J gene TRBJ2-1; D call uncertain. This CDR3 contains 16 residues. The germline V and J ends were trimmed by 0 bases and 5 bases, with 14 bases remaining between them. The germline V gene has CDR1 SGHTA and CDR2 FQGTGA.

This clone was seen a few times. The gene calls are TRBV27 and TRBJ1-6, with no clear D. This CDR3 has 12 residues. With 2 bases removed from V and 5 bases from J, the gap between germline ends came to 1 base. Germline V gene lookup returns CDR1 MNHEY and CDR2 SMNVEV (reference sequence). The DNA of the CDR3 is TGTGCCAGCAGTTTAAATAATTCACCCCTCCACTTT. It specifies CASSLNNSPLHF.

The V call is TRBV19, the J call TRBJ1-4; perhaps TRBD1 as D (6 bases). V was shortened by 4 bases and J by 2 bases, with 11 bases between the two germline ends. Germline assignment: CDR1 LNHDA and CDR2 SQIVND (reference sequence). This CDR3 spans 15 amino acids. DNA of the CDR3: TGTGCCAGTAGTAGGGTCGGACAGACTAATGAAAAACTGTTTTTT. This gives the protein CASSRVGQTNEKLFF.

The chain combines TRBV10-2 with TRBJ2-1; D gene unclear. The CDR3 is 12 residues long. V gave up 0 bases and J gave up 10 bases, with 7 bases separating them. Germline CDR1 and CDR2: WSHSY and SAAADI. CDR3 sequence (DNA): TGCGCCAGCAGTGAGTCGTCCCAGGAGCAGTTCTTC. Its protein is CASSESSQEQFF.